This paragraph reports one T cell receptor beta chain. V shed 4 bases and J 5 bases; nucleotides not matched to a gene: 9. Germline V gene data show CDR1 as SGHDT and CDR2 as YYEEEE. This CDR3 has 15 amino acids. The record originates from a study of blood T cell repertoires in COVID-19. Profiling relied on immunoSEQ multiplex PCR, and the TCRdb table lists in-frame clones only, not all of them. This table holds some 30,000 clones, roughly 88% found once. What was sequenced was peripheral blood. This receptor was taken from a human donor in a cohort sampled during active COVID-19. The J gene is TRBJ2-3, the V gene TRBV5-6, with TRBD2 identical over 8 bases. Here the CDR3 DNA reads TGTGCCAGCAGCCGCCGGACCGGGACTAGAGATACGCAGTATTTT. Amino acid sequence: CASSRRTGTRDTQYF.